This record covers a single TCR beta chain. The ends were cut back, 6 bases at V and 8 bases at J, with 13 bases in the middle. Germline V lookup: CDR1 MNHEY, CDR2 SMNVEV (reference sequence). CDR3 length: 13 residues. This entry comes from a study of T cell clonotyping in hematopoietic cell transplantation. TCRdb's table, derived via immunoSEQ multiplex PCR, lists solely in-frame clones and lacks some. The sample lists over 10,000 clones, roughly 89% occurring once. The sample consisted of peripheral blood mononuclear cells. The gene calls are TRBV27 and TRBJ2-2; D might be TRBD1 (5 bases). This receptor was taken from a human donor who either received an allogeneic hematopoietic cell transplant for a myeloid malignancy or was a related donor (not recorded which). Some clones in this sample may be carry-over from other donors' samples. The CDR3 nucleotides read TGTGCCAGCAGACAGTACAGGACAGGGGAGCTGTTTTTT. Its translation: CASRQYRTGELFF.